This passage covers 4 T cell receptor beta chains from one sample sequenced in a study of control samples from healthy donors and cancer patients. Produced via immunoSEQ multiplex PCR; TCRdb's table is partial and in-frame only. The sample has about 140,000 clones; just under 95% are singletons. Sequencing was done on a sample of blood. The receptors were sampled from a young man in good health.

The chain uses TRBV9 and TRBJ1-2; no reliable D call. V lost 0 bases to trimming and J lost 2 bases, with 8 bases between them. This CDR3 contains 14 residues. Germline CDR1 is SGDLS and CDR2 is YYNGEE. CDR3 in DNA: TGTGCCAGCAGCGTAGGGTCGGGGAACTATGGCTACACCTTC. It encodes CASSVGSGNYGYTF.

This rearrangement joins TRBV5-4 to TRBJ2-5; maybe TRBD2 (6 bases). The CDR3 totals 14 residues. V lost 5 bases, J lost 5 bases, and 16 bases lay in between. Germline assignment: CDR1 SGHNT and CDR2 YYREEE (reference sequence). For the CDR3, the DNA is TGTGCCAGCAGGGCGACTACCCGGGGGGAGACCCAGTACTTC. This codes for CASRATTRGETQYF.

This clone showed up just a few times. V is TRBV23-1 and J is TRBJ1-1, with 7 positions matching TRBD1. TRBV23-1 is classed as an ORF, of uncertain function. With 5 bases clipped from V and 5 bases from J, the junction kept 23 bases outside the gene matches. This CDR3 spans 19 amino acids. CDR3 in amino acids: CASSANRQGWKGRKTEAFF. In DNA, the CDR3 is TGCGCCAGCAGTGCGAACAGACAGGGTTGGAAGGGGCGTAAGACTGAAGCTTTCTTT.

The CDR3 here is CASSLYDSEAFF. The CDR3 nucleotides are TGTGCCAGCAGCTTGTATGACTCTGAAGCTTTCTTT. V is TRBV5-5 and J is TRBJ1-1, with no clear D. The CDR3 runs 12 residues. Germline lookup yields CDR1 SGHKS and CDR2 YYEKEE (reference sequence). Trimming left V 1 base short and J 6 bases short, with 7 bases between. Variable domain in full (rest from reference TRBV5-5 and TRBJ1-1): DAGVTQSPTHLIKTRGQQVTLRCSPISGHKSVSWYQQVLGQGPQFIFQYYEKEERGRGNFPDRFSARQFPNYSSELNVNALLLGDSALYLCASSLYDSEAFFGQGTRLTVV.